This TCR beta chain is drawn from a study of OX40 agonist ivuxolimab in advanced cancers. The CDR3 is 13 amino acids. The V segment lost 6 bases and the J segment 6 bases; nucleotides outside the gene matches: 4. Germline V gene lookup returns CDR1 MNHNS and CDR2 SASEGT. The data were produced by immunoSEQ multiplex PCR, yet TCRdb's version contains in-frame clones alone and is incomplete. The sample includes around 100,000 clones, around 87% of them seen just once. Comment on this clone: Its matching antigen is unknown.

Study-level findings and limits: In CD8+ T cells, expanded clones were on average more numerous than in CD4+. Some patients who did not respond also had low normalized T-cell clonal expansion.

The specimen comprised CD4+ or CD8+ T cells sorted from blood, sampled in a trial of the OX40 agonist ivuxolimab. This TCR was recovered from an adult with an advanced solid tumor such as melanoma, head and neck, liver or kidney cancer. V and J are TRBV6-1 and TRBJ1-4, with 7 nucleotides matching TRBD1. CDR3 in amino acids: CASRFRGDEKLFF. Here the CDR3 DNA reads TGTGCCAGCAGATTCAGGGGGGATGAAAAACTGTTTTTT.